Below are 5 T cell receptor beta chains sequenced from a single sample in a study of T cell changes during pregnancy in multiple sclerosis. Only in-frame clones appear in the TCRdb table, and some are missing; sequencing was by immunoSEQ multiplex PCR. The table has approximately 84,000 clones, 94% seen once. Sample: peripheral blood, taken in the third trimester of pregnancy. Source of these receptors: a female donor with multiple sclerosis, enrolled in a pregnancy study.

This clone was observed a single time. A junction boundary mismatches the germline segment, possibly from a read error. The CDR3 sequence: CASREDRLFYGYTF. The CDR3 bases are TGTGCCAGCAGGGAAGACAGATTATTCTATGGCTACACCTTC. The rearrangement links TRBV2 to TRBJ1-2; possibly TRBD1 for D (5 bases). CDR3 size: 14 residues. Germline lookup yields CDR1 SNHLY and CDR2 FYNNEI. The variable domain in full, completed from reference TRBV2 and TRBJ1-2, reads EPEVTQTPSHQVTQMGQEVILRCVPISNHLYFYWYRQILGQKVEFLVSFYNNEISEKSEIFDDQFSVERPDGSNFTLKIRSTKLEDSAMYFCASREDRLFYGYTFGSGTRLTVV.

The V and J genes are TRBV7-3 and TRBJ2-1, with a tentative D call TRBD2 (7 bases). CDR3 size: 15 residues. Trimming shortened V by 1 base and J by 8 bases, and 15 bases separated the two germline ends. CDR1 is SGHTA, CDR2 FQGTGA, per germline. In DNA form, the CDR3 reads TGTGCCAGCAGCTTAATGGGGGGGCCTCTTGATGAGCAGTTCTTC. Translation gives CASSLMGGPLDEQFF.

The gene calls are TRBV6-5 and TRBJ1-2, with a tentative D call TRBD1 (6 bases). Between the trimmed V and J ends, which lost 6 bases and 4 bases, there was a span of 9 bases. CDR3 length: 12 amino acids. CDR1 is MNHEY, CDR2 SVGAGI, per germline. CDR3 sequence (DNA): TGTGCCAGCAGGGACAGTCCCTATGGCTACACCTTC. As protein: CASRDSPYGYTF.

V usage is TRBV13 and J usage is TRBJ2-6; a weak D match, TRBD2 (6 bases). Trimming removed 4 bases at V and 13 bases at J, with 14 bases between. CDR3 length: 13 residues. The germline V gene encodes CDR1 PRHDT and CDR2 FYEKMQ (reference sequence). The CDR3 sequence is CASSSNPGVVLTF. The CDR3, as DNA: TGTGCCAGCAGCTCAAATCCGGGGGTAGTCCTGACTTTC.

The J gene is TRBJ2-7, the V gene TRBV4-1; 9 bases agree with TRBD1. CDR3 length: 15 amino acids. CDR1 and CDR2 from the germline V gene are MGHRA and YSYEKL. V was pared by 5 bases and J by 3 bases, with 8 bases of the junction left unmatched. The CDR3 nucleotides read TGCGCCAGCAGCTACCCGGGACAGGGATTCTACGAGCAGTACTTC. Amino acids: CASSYPGQGFYEQYF.